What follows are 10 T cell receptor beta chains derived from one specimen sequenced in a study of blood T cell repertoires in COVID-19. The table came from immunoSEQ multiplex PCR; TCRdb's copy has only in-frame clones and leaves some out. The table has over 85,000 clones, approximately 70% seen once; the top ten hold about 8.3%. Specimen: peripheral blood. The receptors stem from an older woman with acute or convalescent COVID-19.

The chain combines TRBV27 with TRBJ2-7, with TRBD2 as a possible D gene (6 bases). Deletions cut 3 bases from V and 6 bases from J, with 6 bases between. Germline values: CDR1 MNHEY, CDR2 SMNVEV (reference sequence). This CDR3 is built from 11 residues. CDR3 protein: CASSFSGEQYF. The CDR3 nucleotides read TGTGCCAGCAGTTTTAGCGGCGAGCAGTACTTC.

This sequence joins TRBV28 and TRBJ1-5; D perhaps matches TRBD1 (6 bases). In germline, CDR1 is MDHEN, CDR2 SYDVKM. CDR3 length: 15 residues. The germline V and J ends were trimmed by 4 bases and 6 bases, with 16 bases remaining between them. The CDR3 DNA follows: TGTGCCAGCAGTTCCCCAGGGGACCCTAGTCAGCCCCAGCATTTT. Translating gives CASSSPGDPSQPQHF. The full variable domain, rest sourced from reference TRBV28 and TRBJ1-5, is DVKVTQSSRYLVKRTGEKVFLECVQDMDHENMFWYRQDPGLGLRLIYFSYDVKMKEKGDIPEGYSVSREKKERFSLILESASTNQTSMYLCASSSPGDPSQPQHFGDGTRLSIL.

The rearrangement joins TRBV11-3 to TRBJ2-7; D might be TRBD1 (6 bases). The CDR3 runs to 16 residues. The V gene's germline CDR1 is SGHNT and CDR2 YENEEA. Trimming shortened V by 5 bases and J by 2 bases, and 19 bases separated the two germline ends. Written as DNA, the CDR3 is TGTGCCAGCAGCCCAGAGGGACACTCACCCCCCTACGAGCAGTACTTC. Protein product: CASSPEGHSPPYEQYF.

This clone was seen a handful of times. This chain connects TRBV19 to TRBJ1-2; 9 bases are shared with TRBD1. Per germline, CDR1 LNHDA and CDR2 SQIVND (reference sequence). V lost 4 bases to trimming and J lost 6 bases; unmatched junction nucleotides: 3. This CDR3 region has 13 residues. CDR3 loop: CASSTRTGDGYTF. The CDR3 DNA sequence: TGTGCCAGTAGTACTAGGACAGGGGATGGCTACACCTTC.

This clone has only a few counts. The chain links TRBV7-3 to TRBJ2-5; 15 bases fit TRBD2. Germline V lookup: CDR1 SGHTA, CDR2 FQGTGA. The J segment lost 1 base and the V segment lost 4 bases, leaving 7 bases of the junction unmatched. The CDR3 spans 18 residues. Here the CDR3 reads CASSSGLAGGIVQETQYF. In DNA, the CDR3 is TGTGCCAGCAGCTCCGGACTAGCGGGGGGGATCGTCCAAGAGACCCAGTACTTC. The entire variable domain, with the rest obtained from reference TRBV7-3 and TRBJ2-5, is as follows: GAGVSQTPSNKVTEKGKYVELRCDPISGHTALYWYRQSLGQGPEFLIYFQGTGAADDSGLPNDRFFAVRPEGSVSTLKIQRTERGDSAVYLCASSSGLAGGIVQETQYFGPGTRLLVL.

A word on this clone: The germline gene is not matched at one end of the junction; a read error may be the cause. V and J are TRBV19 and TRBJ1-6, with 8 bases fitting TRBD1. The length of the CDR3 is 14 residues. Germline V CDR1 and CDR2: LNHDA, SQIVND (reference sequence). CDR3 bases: TGTGCCAGTAGTTTAGACAGGGGAAATTCACCCCTCCACTTT. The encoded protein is CASSLDRGNSPLHF.

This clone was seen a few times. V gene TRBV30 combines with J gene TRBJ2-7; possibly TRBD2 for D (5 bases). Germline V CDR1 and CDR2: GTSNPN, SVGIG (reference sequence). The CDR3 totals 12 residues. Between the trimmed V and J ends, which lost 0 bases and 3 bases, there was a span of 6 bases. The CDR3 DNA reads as TGTGCCTGGAGTGTTGCGGGCTACGAGCAGTACTTC. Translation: CAWSVAGYEQYF.

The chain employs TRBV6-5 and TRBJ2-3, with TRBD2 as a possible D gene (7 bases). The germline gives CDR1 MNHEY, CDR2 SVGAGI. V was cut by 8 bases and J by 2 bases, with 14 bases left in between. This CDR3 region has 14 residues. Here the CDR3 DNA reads TGTGCCAGCGCCTGGGGGGGCTCCACAGATACGCAGTATTTT. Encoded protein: CASAWGGSTDTQYF.

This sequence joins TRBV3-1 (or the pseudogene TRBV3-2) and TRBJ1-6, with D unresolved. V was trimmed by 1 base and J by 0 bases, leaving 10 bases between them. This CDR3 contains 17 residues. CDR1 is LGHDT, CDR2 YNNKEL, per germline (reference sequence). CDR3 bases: TGTGCCAGCAGCCAAGTGGCCGGGAGCTCCTATAATTCACCCCTCCACTTT. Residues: CASSQVAGSSYNSPLHF.

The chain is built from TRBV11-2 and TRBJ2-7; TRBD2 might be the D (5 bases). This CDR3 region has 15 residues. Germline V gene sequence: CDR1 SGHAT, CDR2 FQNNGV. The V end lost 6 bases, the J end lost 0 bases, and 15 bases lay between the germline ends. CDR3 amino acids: CASRFGLTSSYEQYF. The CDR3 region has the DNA TGTGCCAGCAGGTTTGGACTGACCAGCTCCTACGAGCAGTACTTC.